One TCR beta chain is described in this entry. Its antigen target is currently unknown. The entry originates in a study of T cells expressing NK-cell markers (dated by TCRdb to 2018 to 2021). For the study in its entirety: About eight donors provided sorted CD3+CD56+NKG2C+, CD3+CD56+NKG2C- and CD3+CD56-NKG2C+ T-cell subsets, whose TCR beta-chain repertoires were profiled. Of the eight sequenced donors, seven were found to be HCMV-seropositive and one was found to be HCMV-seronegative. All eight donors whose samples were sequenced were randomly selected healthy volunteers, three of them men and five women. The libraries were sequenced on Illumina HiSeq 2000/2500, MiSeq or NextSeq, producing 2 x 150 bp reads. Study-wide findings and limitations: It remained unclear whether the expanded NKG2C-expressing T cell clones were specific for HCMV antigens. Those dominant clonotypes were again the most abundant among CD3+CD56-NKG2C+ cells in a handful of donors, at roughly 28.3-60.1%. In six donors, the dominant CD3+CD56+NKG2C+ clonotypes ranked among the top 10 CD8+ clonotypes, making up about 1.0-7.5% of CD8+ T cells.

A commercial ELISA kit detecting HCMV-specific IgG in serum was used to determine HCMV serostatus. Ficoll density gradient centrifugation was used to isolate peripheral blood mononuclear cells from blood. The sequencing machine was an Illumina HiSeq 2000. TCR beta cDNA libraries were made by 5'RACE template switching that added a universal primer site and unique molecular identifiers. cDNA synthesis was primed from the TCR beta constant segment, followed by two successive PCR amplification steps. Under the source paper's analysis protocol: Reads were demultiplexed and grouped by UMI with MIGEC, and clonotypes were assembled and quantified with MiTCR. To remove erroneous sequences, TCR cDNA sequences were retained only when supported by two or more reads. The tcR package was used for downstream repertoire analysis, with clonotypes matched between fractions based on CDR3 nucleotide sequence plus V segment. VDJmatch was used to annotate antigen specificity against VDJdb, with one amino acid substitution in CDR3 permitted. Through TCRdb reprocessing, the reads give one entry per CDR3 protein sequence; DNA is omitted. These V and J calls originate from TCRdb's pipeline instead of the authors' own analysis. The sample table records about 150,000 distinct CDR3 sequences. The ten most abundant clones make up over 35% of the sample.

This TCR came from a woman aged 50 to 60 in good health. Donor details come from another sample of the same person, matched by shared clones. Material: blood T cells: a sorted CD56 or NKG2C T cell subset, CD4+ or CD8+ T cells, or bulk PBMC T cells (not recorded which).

The CDR3 here reads CASSQDQLGTDTQYF. This sequence uses TRBV3-1 and TRBJ2-3. Spanning cysteine to phenylalanine, the CDR3 consists of 15 amino acids. Nucleotide data are not available. According to the germline V gene (reference sequence), CDR1 reads LGHDT and CDR2 reads YNNKEL.